Below, one T cell receptor (beta chain) is given with its context. This entry is derived from a study of blood T cells in healthy people across ages. This CDR3 is 16 amino acids long. The junction had 13 bases not matched to a gene; V was cut back by 2 bases and J by 8 bases. Germline-derived CDR1 and CDR2 are DFQATT and SNEGSKA (reference sequence). In terms of origin and age, donors were healthy Caucasian individuals from Russia aged roughly 6 to 95. Samples had at least 6.5 million PBMCs isolated from them. A second PCR of roughly 7 to 11 cycles used a sample-barcoded 5' primer and a J-beta primer mix. Each cDNA molecule carried a tag from a template-switch adaptor that contained 12 random nucleotides. TCRdb analysed the 5' RACE reads with MiXCR anew, one entry per CDR3 protein. The data contain about 1.8 million distinct CDR3 sequences, roughly 52% of them singletons.

This receptor was taken from a woman aged 40-49 years in good health. The chain uses TRBV20-1 and TRBJ1-4; 8 positions match TRBD1. The sample comprised blood. This chain's CDR3 is CSARPSQGVVYEKLFF. The CDR3 DNA follows: TGCAGTGCTAGACCCTCACAGGGGGTGGTTTACGAAAAACTGTTTTTT.